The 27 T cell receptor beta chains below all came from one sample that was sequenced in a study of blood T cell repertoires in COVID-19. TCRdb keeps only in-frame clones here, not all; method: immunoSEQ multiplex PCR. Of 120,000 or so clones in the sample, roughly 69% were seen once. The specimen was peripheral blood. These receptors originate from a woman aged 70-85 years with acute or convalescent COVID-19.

The CDR3 protein is CASSAGQIATNEKLFF. The CDR3 DNA sequence: TGTGCCAGCAGCGCGGGACAGATAGCAACTAATGAAAAACTGTTTTTT. The chain couples TRBV2 to TRBJ1-4; the match to TRBD1 covers 7 bases. Germline V CDR1 and CDR2: SNHLY, FYNNEI. This CDR3 contains 16 residues. V shed 6 bases and J 0 bases; nucleotides not matched to a gene: 7.

CDR3: CAISETGDRAYEQYF. Written as DNA, the CDR3 is TGTGCCATCAGTGAGACCGGGGACAGAGCCTACGAGCAGTACTTC. The chain is built from TRBV10-3 and TRBJ2-7, with TRBD1 matching over 7 bases. The J segment lost 2 bases and the V segment lost 2 bases, leaving 6 bases of the junction unmatched. This CDR3 has 15 residues. Germline CDR1 reads ENHRY; CDR2 reads SYGVKD.

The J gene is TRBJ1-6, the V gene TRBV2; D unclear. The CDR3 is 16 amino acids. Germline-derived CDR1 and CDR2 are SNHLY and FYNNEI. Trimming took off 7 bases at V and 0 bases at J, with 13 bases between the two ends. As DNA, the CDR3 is TGTGCCAGCATCGGAGCTACGCACTCCTATAATTCACCCCTCCACTTT. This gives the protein CASIGATHSYNSPLHF.

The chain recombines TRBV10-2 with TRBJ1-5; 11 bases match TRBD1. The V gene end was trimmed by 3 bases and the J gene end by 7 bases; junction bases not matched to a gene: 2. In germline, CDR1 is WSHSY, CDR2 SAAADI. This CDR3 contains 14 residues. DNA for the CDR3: TGCGCCAGCAGTGAAAGGACAGGGGGCCAGCCCCAGCATTTT. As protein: CASSERTGGQPQHF.

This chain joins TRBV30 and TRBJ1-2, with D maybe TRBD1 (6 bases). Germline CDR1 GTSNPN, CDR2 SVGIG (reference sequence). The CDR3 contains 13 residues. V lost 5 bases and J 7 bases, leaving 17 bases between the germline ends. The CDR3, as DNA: TGTGCCTGGGCTTTCCAGGGGAGGGCTGGCTACACCTTC. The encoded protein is CAWAFQGRAGYTF.

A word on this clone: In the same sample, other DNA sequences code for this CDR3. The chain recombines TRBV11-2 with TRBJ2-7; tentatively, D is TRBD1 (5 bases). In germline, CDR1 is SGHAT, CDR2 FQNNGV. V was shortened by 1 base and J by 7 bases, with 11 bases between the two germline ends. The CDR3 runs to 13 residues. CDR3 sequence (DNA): TGTGCCAGCAGCTTAGGGCAGGGCTGGGAGCAGTACTTC. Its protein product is CASSLGQGWEQYF.

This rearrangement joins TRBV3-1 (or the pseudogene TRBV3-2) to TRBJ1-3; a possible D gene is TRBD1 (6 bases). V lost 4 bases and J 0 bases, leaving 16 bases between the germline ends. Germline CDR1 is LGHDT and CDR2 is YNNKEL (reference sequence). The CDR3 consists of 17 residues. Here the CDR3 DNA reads TGTGCCAGCAGCCTAAATGACAGGCGCCTCTCTGGAAACACCATATATTTT. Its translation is CASSLNDRRLSGNTIYF.

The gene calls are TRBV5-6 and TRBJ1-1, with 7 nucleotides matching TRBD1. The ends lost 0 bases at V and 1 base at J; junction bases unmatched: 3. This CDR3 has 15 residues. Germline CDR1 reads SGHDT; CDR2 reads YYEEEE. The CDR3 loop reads CASSLAGGRNTEAFF. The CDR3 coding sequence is TGTGCCAGCAGCTTGGCAGGGGGACGGAACACTGAAGCTTTCTTT.

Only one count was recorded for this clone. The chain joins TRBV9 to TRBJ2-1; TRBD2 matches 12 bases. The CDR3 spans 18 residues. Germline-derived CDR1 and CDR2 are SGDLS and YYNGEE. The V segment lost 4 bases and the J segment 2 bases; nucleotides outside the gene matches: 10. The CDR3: CASSLSSGLAGTYNEQFF. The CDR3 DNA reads TGTGCCAGCAGCCTCTCCTCCGGACTAGCGGGAACCTACAATGAGCAGTTCTTC.

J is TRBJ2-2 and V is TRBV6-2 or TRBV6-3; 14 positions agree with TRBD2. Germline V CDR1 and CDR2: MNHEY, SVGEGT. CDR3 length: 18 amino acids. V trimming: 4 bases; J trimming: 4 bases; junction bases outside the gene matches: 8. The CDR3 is CASSFRLAGGPGTGELFF. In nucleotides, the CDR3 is TGTGCCAGCAGTTTCCGACTAGCGGGGGGGCCGGGCACCGGGGAGCTGTTTTTT.

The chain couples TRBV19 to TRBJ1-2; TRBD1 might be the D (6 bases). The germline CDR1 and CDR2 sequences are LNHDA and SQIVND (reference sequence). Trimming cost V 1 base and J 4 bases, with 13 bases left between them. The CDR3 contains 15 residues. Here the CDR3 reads CASSIGPTGSYGYTF. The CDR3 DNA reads TGTGCCAGTAGTATAGGTCCGACAGGTTCCTATGGCTACACCTTC.

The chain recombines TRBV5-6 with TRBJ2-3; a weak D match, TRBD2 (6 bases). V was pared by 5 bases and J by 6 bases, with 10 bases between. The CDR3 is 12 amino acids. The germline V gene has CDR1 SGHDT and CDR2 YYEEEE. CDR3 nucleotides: TGTGCCAGCAGACGCGCGGGGGATACGCAGTATTTT. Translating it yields CASRRAGDTQYF.

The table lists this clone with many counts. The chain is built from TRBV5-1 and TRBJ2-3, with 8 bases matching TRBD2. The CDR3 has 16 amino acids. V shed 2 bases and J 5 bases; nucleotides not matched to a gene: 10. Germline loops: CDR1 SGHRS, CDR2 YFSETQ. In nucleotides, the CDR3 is TGCGCCAGCAGCTTAGCGGGAGCCCCCGGAGTAGATACGCAGTATTTT. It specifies CASSLAGAPGVDTQYF.

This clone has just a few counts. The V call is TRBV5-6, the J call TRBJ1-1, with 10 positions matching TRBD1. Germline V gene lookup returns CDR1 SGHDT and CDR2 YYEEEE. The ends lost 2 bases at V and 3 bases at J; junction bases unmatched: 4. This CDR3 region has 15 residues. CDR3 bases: TGTGCCAGCAGCTTAACCGGGACAGGGGACACTGAAGCTTTCTTT. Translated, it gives CASSLTGTGDTEAFF.

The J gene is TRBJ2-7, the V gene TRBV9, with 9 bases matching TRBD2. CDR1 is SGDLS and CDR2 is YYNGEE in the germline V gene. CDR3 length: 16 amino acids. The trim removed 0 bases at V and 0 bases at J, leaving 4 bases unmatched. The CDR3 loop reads CASSVASSGSSYEQYF. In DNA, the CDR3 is TGTGCCAGCAGCGTAGCGAGTAGCGGGAGCTCCTACGAGCAGTACTTC.

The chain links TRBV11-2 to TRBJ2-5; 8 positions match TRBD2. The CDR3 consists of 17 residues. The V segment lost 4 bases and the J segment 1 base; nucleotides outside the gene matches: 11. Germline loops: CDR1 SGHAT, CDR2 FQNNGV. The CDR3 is CASSSPPPGGFQETQYF. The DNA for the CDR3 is TGTGCCAGCAGCTCTCCTCCTCCGGGAGGGTTCCAAGAGACCCAGTACTTC.

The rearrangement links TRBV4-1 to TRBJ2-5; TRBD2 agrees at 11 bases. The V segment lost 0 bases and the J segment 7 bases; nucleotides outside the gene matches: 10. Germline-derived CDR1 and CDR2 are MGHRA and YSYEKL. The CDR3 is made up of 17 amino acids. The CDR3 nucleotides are TGCGCCAGCAGCCAAGATAGGGTAGCGGGGGGGCTTGGGACCCAGTACTTC. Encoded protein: CASSQDRVAGGLGTQYF.

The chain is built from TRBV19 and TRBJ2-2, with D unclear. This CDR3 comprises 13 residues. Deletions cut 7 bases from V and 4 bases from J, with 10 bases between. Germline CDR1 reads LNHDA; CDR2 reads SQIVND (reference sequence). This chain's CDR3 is CASKERGTGELFF. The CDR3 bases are TGTGCCAGTAAGGAGCGAGGCACCGGGGAGCTGTTTTTT.

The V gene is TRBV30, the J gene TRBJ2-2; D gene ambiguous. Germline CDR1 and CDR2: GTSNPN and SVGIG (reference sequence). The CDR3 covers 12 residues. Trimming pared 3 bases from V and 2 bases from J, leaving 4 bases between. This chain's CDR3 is CAWSLNTGELFF. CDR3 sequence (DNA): TGTGCCTGGAGCCTAAACACCGGGGAGCTGTTTTTT.

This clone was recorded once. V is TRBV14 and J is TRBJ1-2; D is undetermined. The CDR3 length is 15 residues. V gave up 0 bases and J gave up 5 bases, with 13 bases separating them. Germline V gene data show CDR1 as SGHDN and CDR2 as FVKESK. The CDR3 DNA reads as TGTGCCAGCAGCCAAGATCCCCTAATTACTTATGGCTACACCTTC. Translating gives CASSQDPLITYGYTF.

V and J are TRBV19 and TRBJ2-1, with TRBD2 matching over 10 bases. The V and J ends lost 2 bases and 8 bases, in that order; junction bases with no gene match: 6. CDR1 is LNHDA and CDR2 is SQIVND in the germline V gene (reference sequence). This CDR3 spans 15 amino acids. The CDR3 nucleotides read TGTGCCAGTAGTATAAGTCTAGCGGGAGAGTATGAGCAGTTCTTC. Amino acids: CASSISLAGEYEQFF. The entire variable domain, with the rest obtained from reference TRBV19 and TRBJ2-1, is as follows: DGGITQSPKYLFRKEGQNVTLSCEQNLNHDAMYWYRQDPGQGLRLIYYSQIVNDFQKGDIAEGYSVSREKKESFPLTVTSAQKNPTAFYLCASSISLAGEYEQFFGPGTRLTVL.

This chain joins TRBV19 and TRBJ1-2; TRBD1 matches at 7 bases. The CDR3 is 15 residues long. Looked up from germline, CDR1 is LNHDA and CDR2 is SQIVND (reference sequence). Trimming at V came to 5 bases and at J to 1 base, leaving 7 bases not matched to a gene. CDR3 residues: CASSPGTAVNYGYTF. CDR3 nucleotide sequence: TGTGCCAGTAGTCCCGGGACAGCGGTTAACTATGGCTACACCTTC. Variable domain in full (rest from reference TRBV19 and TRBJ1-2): DGGITQSPKYLFRKEGQNVTLSCEQNLNHDAMYWYRQDPGQGLRLIYYSQIVNDFQKGDIAEGYSVSREKKESFPLTVTSAQKNPTAFYLCASSPGTAVNYGYTFGSGTRLTVV.

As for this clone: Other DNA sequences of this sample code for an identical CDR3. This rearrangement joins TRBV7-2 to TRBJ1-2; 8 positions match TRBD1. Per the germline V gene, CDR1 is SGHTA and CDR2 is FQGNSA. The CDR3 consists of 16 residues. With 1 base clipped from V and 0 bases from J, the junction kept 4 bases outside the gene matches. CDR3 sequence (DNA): TGTGCCAGCAGCTTAGGACAGGGGCGGACTAACTATGGCTACACCTTC. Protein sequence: CASSLGQGRTNYGYTF.

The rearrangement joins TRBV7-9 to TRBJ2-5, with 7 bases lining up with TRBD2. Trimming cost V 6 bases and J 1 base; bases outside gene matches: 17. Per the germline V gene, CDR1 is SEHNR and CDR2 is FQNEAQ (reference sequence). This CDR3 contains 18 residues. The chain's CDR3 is CASSPKKQFSGSQETQYF. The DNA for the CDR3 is TGTGCCAGCAGTCCAAAAAAACAGTTTAGCGGGTCCCAAGAGACCCAGTACTTC.

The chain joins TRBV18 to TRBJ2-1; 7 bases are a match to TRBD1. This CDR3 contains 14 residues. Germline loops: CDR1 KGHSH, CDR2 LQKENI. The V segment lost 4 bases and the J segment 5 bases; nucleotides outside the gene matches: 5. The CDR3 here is CASSQMGQNNEQFF. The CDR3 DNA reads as TGTGCCAGCTCACAAATGGGACAGAACAATGAGCAGTTCTTC. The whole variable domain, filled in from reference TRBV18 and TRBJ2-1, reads NAGVMQNPRHLVRRRGQEARLRCSPMKGHSHVYWYRQLPEEGLKFMVYLQKENIIDESGMPKERFSAEFPKEGPSILRIQQVVRGDSAAYFCASSQMGQNNEQFFGPGTRLTVL.

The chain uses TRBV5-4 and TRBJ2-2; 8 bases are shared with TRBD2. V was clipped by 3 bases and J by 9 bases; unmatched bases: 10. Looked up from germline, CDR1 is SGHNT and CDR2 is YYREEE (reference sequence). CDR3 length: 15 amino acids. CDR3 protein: CASSSLREGTRELFF. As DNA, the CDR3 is TGTGCCAGCAGCTCACTCCGGGAGGGGACCCGGGAGCTGTTTTTT.

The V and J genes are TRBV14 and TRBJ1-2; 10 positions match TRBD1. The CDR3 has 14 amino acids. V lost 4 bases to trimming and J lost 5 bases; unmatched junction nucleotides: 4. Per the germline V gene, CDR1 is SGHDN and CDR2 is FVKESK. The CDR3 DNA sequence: TGTGCCAGCAGCCGGACAGGGGGTAGATATGGCTACACCTTC. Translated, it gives CASSRTGGRYGYTF.